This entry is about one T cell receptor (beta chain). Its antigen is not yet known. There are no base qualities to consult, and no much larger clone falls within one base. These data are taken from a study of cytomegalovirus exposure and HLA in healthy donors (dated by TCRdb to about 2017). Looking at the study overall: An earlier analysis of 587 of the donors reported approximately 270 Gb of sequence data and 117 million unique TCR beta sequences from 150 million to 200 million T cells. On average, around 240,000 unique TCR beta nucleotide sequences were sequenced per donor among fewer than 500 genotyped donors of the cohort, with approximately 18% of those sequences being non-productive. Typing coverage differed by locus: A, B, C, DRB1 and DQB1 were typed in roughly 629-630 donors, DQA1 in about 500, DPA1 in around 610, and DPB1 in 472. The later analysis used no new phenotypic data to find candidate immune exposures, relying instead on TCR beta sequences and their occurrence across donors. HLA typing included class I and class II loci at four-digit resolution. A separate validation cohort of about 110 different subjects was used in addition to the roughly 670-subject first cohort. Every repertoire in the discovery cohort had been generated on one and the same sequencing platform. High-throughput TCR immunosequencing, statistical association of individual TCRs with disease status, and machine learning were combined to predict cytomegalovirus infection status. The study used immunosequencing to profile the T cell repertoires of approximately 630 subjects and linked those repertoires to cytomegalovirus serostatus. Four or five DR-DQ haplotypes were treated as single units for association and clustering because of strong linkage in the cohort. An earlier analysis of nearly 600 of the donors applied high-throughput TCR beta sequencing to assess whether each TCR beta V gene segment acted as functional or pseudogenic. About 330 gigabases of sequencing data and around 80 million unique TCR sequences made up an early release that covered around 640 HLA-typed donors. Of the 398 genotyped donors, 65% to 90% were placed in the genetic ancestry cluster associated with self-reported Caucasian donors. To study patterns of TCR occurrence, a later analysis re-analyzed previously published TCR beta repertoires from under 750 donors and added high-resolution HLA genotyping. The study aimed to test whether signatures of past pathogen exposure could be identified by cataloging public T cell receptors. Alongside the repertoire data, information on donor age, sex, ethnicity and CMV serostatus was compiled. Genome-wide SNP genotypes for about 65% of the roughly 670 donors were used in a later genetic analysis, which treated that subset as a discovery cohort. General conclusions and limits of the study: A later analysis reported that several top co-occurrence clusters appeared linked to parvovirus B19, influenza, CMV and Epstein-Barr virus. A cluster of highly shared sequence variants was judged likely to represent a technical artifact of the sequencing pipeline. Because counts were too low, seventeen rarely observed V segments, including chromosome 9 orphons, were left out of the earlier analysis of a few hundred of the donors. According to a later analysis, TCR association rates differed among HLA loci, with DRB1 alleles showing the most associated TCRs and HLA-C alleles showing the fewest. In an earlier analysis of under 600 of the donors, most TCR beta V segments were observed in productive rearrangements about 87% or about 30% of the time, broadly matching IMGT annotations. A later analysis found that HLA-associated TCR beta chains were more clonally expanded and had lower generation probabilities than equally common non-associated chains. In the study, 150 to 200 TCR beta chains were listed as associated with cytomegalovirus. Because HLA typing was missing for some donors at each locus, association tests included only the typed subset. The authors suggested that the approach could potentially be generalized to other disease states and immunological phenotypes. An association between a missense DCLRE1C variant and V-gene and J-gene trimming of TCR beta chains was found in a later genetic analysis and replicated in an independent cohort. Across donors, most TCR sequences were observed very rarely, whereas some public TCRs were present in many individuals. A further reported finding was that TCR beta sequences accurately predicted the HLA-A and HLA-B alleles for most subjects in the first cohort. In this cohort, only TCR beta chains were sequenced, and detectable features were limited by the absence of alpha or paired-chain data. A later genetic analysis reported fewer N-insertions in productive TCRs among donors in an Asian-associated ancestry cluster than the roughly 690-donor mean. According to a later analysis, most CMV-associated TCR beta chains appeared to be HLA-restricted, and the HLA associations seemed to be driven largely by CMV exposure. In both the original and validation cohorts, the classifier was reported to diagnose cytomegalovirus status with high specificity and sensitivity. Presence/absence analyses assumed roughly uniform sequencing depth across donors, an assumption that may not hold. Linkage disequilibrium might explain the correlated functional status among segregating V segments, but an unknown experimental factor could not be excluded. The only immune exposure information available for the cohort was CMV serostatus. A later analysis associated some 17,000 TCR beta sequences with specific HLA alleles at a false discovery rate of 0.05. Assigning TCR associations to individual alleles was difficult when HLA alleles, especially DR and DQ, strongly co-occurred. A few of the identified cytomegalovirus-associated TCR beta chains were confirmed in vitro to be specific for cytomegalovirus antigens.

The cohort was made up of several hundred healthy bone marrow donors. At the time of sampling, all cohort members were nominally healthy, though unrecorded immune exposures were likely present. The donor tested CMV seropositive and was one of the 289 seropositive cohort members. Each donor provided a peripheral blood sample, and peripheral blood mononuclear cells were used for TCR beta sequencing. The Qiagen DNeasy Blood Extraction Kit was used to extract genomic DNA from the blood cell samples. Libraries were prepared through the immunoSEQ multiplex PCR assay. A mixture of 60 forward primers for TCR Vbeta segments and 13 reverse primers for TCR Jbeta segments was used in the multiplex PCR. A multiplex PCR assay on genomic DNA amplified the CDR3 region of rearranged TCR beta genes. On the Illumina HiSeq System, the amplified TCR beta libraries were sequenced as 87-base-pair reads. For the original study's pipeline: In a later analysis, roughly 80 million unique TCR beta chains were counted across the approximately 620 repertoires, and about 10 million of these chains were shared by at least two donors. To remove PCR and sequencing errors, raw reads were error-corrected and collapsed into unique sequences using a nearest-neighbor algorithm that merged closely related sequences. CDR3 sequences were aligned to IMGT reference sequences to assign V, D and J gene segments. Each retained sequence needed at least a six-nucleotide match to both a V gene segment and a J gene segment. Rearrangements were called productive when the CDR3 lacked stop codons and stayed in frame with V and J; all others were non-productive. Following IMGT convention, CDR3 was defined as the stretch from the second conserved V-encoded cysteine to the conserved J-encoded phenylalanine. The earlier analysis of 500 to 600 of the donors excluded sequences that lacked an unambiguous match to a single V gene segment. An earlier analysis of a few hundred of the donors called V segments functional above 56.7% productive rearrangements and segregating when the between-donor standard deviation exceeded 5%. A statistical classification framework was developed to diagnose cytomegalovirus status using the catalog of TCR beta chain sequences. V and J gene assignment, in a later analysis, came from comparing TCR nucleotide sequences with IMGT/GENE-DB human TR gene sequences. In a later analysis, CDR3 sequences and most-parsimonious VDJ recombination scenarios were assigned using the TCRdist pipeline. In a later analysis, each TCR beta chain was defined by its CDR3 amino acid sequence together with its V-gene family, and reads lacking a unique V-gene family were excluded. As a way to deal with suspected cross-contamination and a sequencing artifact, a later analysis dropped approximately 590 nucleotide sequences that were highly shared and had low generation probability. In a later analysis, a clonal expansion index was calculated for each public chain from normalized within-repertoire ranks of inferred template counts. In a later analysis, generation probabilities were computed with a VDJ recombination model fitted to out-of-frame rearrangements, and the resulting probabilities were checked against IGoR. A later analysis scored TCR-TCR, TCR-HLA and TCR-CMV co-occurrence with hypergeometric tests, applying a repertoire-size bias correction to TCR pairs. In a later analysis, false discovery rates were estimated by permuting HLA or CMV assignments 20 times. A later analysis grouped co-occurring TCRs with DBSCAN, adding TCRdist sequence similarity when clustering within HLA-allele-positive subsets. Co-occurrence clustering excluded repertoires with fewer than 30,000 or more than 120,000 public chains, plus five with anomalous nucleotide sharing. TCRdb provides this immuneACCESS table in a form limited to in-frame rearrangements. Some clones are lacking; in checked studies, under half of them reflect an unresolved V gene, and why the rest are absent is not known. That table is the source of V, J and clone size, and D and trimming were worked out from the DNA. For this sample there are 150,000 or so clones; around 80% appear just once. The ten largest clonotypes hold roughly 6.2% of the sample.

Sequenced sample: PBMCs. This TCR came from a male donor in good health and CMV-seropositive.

The DNA sequence is given as TGTGCCAGCAGCCCCCCGCGGACAGGGAACACCGGGGAGCTGTTTTTT. The resulting protein is CASSPPRTGNTGELFF. The V gene is TRBV21-1 and the J gene is TRBJ2-2; the table names TRBD1, a call not compared with the DNA. TRBV21-1 is given as a pseudogene. The CDR3, from cysteine to phenylalanine, totals 16 residues. Only CDR3 DNA remains: 48 bases, in frame from the first base.